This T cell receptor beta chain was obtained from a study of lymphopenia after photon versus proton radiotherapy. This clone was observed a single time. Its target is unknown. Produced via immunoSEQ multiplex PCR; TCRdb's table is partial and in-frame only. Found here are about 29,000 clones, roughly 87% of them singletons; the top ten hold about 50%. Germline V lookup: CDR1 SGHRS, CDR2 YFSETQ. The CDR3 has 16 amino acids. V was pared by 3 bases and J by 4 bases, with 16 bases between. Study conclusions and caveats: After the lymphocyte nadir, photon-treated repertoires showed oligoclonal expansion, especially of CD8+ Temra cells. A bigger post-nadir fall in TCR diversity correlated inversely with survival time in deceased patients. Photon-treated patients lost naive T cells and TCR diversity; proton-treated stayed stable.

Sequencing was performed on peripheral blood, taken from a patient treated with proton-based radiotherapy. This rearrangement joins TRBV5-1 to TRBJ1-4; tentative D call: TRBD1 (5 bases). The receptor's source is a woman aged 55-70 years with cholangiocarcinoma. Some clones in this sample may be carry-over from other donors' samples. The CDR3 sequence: CASSWDGRGYNEKLFF. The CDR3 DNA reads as TGCGCCAGCAGCTGGGATGGACGGGGCTATAATGAAAAACTGTTTTTT.